A selection of T cell receptor beta chains follows, all from one sample in a study of beta chain features in type 1 diabetes. Sequenced by immunoSEQ multiplex PCR; TCRdb stores in-frame clones only, minus some. The sample contains approximately 170,000 clones, approximately 8.1% of which appear only once. Sequenced material: central memory CD4+ T cells from blood. These receptors originate from a man aged 18 to 29 with type 1 diabetes. The CDR3 runs from the conserved cysteine through the conserved F or W. A D gene is named only where the DNA matches it firmly. Some rows mark clone size as missing; the rest say once, few, many or name a class of expanded clone.

clone_size d_call j_call v_call cdr3_nt cdr3_aa
few TRBD2 TRBJ2-5 TRBV4-1 TGCGCCAGCAGCCAGCAATCGACTAGCGGGAGAGAGACCCAGTACTTC CASSQQSTSGRETQYF
NA TRBD2 TRBJ2-3 TRBV4-3 TGCGCCAGCAGCCAAGACCAAGGTAGCGGGGGAATTGATACGCAGTATTTT CASSQDQGSGGIDTQYF
few NA TRBJ2-1 TRBV9 TGTGCCAGCAGTAGAGCCGGGAATGAGCAGTTCTTC CASSRAGNEQFF
few NA TRBJ2-5 TRBV7-8 TGTGCCAGCAGCCCCCGCGTCGGGGTAGGAGAGACCCAGTACTTC CASSPRVGVGETQYF
NA TRBD2 TRBJ2-3 TRBV6-5 TGTGCCAGCAGTTACTCGCGGGAGCCCCCAGATACGCAGTATTTT CASSYSREPPDTQYF
NA TRBD2 TRBJ2-1 TRBV5-1 TGCGCCAGCAGCGTGCTCGGGACTAGCGATGAGCAGTTCTTC CASSVLGTSDEQFF
once NA TRBJ1-4 TRBV2 TGTGCCAGCGCGGGCCAGTTTGGTGAAAAACTGTTTTTT CASAGQFGEKLFF
NA TRBD2 TRBJ2-1 TRBV5-1 TGCGCCAGCAGCTTGGAGACTAGCGGGAGTTTCAATGAGCAGTTCTTC CASSLETSGSFNEQFF
NA NA TRBJ2-3 TRBV28 TGTGCCAGCATGACTCTAGGGGATTTAGATACGCAGTATTTT CASMTLGDLDTQYF
NA TRBD1 TRBJ2-7 TRBV5-1 TGCGCCAGCAGCTTGGCCGGGACAGTCGAGCAGTACTTC CASSLAGTVEQYF